This TCR beta chain appears in the sequencing data of a study of shared clonotypes between healthy human individuals. The data were produced by immunoSEQ multiplex PCR, yet TCRdb's version contains in-frame clones alone and is incomplete. The data hold about 610,000 clones, with approximately 97% observed a single time. Input material: naive CD4+ T cells sorted from blood. Subset here: CD45RA+ positively selected. This TCR came from a woman in her thirties in good health.

The CDR3 coding sequence is TGCGCCAGCAGCTTGGGACTTCAGCCCTCCTCGGTCGAGCAGTTCTTC. As protein: CASSLGLQPSSVEQFF. The chain combines TRBV5-1 with TRBJ2-1, with no clear D. V was trimmed by 0 bases and J by 10 bases, leaving 20 bases between them. The CDR3 spans 16 residues. Germline CDR1 SGHRS, CDR2 YFSETQ. The whole variable domain, filled in from reference TRBV5-1 and TRBJ2-1, reads KAGVTQTPRYLIKTRGQQVTLSCSPISGHRSVSWYQQTPGQGLQFLFEYFSETQRNKGNFPGRFSGRQFSNSRSEMNVSTLELGDSALYLCASSLGLQPSSVEQFFGPGTRLTVL.